This T cell receptor (beta chain) was documented in a study of control samples from healthy donors and cancer patients. Measured with immunoSEQ multiplex PCR; TCRdb has only the in-frame clones, and not every one. The table includes 46,000 or so clones, 90% to 95% detected once. This CDR3 spans 16 amino acids. Trimming removed 3 bases at V and 2 bases at J, with 15 bases between. Germline V gives CDR1 LNHDA, CDR2 SQIVND (reference sequence). Sample: PBMCs. The V and J genes are TRBV19 and TRBJ2-3; maybe TRBD2 (7 bases). This TCR was recovered from a man aged 25 to 45 with colorectal cancer. CDR3 in amino acids: CASSIRGGGNTDTQYF. Here the CDR3 DNA reads TGTGCCAGTAGTATTAGAGGGGGAGGGAACACAGATACGCAGTATTTT.